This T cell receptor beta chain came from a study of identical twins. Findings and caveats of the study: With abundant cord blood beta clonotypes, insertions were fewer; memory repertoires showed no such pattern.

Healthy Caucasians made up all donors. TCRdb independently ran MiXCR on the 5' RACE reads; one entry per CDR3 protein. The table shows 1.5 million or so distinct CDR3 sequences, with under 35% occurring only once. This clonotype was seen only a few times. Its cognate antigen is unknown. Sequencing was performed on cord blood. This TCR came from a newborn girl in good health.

CDR3 amino acids: CATSSLDRGMIVTTNEKLFF. The CDR3 DNA reads TGTGCCACCAGCAGTTTGGACAGGGGAATGATTGTCACAACTAATGAAAAACTGTTTTTT. The rearrangement links TRBV15 to TRBJ1-4, with 9 bases lining up with TRBD1. The CDR3 extends over 20 amino acids. J was trimmed by 0 bases and V by 3 bases; bases with no gene match: 14. Germline CDR1 reads LNHNV; CDR2 reads YYDKDF (reference sequence).